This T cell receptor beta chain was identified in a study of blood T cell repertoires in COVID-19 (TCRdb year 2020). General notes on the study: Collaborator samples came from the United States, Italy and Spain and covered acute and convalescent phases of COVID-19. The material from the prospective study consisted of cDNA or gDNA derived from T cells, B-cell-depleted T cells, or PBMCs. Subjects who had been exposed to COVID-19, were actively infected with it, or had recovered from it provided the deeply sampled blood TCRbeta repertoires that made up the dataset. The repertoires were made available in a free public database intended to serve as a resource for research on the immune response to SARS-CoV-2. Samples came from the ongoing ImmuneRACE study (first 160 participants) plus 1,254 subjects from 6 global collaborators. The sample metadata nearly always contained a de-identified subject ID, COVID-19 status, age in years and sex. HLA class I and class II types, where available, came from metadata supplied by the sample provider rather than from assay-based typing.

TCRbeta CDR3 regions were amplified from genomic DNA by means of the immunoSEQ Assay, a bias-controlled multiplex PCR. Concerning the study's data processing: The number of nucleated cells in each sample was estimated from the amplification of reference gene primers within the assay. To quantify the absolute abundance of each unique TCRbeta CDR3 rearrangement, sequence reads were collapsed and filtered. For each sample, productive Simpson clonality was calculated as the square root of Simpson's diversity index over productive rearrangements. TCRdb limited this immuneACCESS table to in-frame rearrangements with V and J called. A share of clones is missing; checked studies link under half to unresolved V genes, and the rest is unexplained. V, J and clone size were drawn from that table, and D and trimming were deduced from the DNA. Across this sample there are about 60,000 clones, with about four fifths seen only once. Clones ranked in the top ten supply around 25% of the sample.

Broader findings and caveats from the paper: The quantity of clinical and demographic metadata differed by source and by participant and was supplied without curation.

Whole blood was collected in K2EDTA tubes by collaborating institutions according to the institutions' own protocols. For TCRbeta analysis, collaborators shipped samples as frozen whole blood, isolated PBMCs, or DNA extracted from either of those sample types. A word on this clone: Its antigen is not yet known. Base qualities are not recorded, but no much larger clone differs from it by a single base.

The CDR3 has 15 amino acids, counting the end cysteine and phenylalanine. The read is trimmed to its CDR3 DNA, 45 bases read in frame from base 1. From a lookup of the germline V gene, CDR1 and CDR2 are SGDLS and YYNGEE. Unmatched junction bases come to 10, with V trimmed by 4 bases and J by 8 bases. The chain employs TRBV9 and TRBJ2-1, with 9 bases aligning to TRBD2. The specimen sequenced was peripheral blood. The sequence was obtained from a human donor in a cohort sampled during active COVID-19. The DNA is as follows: TGTGCCAGCAGCAAAGCGGCGGGGGGGCTCGATGAGCAGTTCTTC. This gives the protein CASSKAAGGLDEQFF. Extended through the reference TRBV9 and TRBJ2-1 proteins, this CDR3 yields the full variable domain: DSGVTQTPKHLITATGQRVTLRCSPRSGDLSVYWYQQSLDQGLQFLIQYYNGEERAKGNILERFSAQQFPDLHSELNLSSLELGDSALYFCASSKAAGGLDEQFFGPGTRLTVL.